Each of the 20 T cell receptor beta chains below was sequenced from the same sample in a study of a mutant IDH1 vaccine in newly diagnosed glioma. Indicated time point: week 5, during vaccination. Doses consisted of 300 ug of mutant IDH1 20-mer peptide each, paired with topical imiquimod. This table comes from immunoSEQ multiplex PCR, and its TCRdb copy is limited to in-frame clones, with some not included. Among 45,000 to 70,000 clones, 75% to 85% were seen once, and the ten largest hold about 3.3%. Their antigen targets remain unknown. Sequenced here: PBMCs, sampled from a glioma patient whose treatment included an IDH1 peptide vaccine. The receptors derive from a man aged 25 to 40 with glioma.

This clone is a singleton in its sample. In nucleotides, the CDR3 is TGTGCCAGCAGTGAAGTGGGTTCTGGAAACACCATATATTTT. Amino acid sequence: CASSEVGSGNTIYF. The rearrangement joins TRBV2 to TRBJ1-3; D is unresolved. The CDR3 totals 14 residues. The V and J ends lost 1 base and 1 base respectively, with 5 bases between them. CDR1 SNHLY and CDR2 FYNNEI come from the germline V gene.

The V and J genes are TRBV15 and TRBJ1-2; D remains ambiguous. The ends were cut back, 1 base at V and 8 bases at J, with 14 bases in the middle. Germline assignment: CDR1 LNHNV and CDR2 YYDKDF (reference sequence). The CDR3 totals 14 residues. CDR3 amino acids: CATSRAGSRMGYTF. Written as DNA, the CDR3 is TGTGCCACCAGCAGAGCGGGGTCACGAATGGGCTACACCTTC. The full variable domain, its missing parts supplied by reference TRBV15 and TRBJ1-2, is DAMVIQNPRYQVTQFGKPVTLSCSQTLNHNVMYWYQQKSSQAPKLLFHYYDKDFNNEADTPDNFQSRRPNTSFCFLDIRSPGLGDTAMYLCATSRAGSRMGYTFGSGTRLTVV.

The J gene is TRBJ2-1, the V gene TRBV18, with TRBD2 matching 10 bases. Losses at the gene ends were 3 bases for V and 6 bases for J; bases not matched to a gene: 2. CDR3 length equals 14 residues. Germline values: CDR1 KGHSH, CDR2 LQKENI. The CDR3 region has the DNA TGTGCCAGCTCACCCCTAGCGGGAGTCAATGAGCAGTTCTTC. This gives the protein CASSPLAGVNEQFF.

The CDR3 loop reads CASSLPGTGSNTGELFF. In DNA form, the CDR3 reads TGTGCCAGCAGCTTACCCGGAACAGGGAGCAACACCGGGGAGCTGTTTTTT. The chain employs TRBV5-5 and TRBJ2-2; a weak D match, TRBD1 (6 bases). CDR3 size: 17 residues. In germline, CDR1 is SGHKS, CDR2 YYEKEE (reference sequence). V lost 2 bases and J 2 bases, leaving 16 bases between the germline ends.

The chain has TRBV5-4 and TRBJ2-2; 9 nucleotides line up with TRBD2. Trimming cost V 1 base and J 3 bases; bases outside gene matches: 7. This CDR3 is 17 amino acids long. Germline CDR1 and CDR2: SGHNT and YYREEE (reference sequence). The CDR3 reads CASSLKLLAGDTGELFF. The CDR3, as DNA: TGTGCCAGCAGCTTGAAGTTGTTAGCGGGGGACACCGGGGAGCTGTTTTTT.

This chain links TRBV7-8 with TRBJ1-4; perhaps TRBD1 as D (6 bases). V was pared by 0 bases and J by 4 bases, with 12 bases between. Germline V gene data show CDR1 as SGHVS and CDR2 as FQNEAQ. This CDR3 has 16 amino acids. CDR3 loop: CASSLASGAYNEKLFF. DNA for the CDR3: TGTGCCAGCAGCTTAGCGTCAGGGGCCTATAATGAAAAACTGTTTTTT.

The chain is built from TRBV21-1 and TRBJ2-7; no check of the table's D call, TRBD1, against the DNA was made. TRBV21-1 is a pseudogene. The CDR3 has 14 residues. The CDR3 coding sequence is TGTGCCAGCAGCATCCGGGACAGGGGGTTCGAGCAGTACTTC. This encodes CASSIRDRGFEQYF.

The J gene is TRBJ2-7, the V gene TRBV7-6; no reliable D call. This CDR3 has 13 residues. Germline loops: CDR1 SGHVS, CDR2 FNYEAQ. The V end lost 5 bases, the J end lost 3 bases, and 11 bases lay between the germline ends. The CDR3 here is CASSPQEGYEQYF. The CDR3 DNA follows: TGTGCCAGCAGCCCCCAGGAAGGCTACGAGCAGTACTTC.

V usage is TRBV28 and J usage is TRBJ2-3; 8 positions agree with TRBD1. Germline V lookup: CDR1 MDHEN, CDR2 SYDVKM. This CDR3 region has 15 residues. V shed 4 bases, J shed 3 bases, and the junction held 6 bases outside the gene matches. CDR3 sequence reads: CASSSGGAGTDTQYF. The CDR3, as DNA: TGTGCCAGCAGTTCAGGGGGCGCAGGGACAGATACGCAGTATTTT.

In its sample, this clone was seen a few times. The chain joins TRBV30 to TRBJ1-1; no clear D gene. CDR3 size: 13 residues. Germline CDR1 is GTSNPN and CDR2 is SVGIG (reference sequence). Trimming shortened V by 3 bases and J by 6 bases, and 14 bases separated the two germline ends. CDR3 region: CAWRRASRAEAFF. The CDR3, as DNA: TGTGCCTGGAGACGGGCTTCTAGGGCTGAAGCTTTCTTT.

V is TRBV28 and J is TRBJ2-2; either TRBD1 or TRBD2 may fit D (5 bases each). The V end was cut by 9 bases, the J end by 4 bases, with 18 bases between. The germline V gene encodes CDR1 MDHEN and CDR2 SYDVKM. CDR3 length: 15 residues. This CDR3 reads CASTAGTVGTGELFF. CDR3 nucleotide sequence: TGTGCCAGTACAGCAGGGACGGTAGGCACCGGGGAGCTGTTTTTT.

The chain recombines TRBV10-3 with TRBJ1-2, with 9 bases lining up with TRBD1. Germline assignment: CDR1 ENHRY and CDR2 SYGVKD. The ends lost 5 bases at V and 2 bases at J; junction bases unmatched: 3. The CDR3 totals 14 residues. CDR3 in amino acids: CAISPGTGNYGYTF. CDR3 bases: TGTGCCATCAGTCCCGGGACAGGGAACTATGGCTACACCTTC.

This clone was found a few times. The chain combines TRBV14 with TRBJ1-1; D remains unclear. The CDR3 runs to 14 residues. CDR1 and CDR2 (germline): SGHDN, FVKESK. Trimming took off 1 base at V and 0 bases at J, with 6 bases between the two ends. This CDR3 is CASSQGRMNTEAFF. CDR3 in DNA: TGTGCCAGCAGCCAAGGCAGGATGAACACTGAAGCTTTCTTT.

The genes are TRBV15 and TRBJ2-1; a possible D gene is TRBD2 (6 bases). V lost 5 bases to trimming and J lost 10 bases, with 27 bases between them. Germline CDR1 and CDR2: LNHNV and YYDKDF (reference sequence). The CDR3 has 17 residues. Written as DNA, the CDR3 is TGTGCCACCAGCGGCGGGACTTCATCAGTAGGATACCGAGAGCAGTTCTTC. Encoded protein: CATSGGTSSVGYREQFF. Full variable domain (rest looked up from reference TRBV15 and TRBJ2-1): DAMVIQNPRYQVTQFGKPVTLSCSQTLNHNVMYWYQQKSSQAPKLLFHYYDKDFNNEADTPDNFQSRRPNTSFCFLDIRSPGLGDTAMYLCATSGGTSSVGYREQFFGPGTRLTVL.

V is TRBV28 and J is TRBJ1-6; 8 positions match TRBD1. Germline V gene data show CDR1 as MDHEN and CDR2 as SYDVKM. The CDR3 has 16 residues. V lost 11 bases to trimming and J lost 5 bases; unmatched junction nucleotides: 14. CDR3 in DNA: TGTGCCGTCTTCGGAGACAGGGGATCACATAATTCACCCCTCCACTTT. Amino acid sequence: CAVFGDRGSHNSPLHF.

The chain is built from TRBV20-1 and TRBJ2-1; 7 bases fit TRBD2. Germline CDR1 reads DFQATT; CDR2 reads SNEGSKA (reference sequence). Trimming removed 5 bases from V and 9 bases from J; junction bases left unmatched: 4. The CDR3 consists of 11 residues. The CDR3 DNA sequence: TGCAGTGCTGGGGGGGTGAGTGAGCAGTTCTTC. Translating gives CSAGGVSEQFF.

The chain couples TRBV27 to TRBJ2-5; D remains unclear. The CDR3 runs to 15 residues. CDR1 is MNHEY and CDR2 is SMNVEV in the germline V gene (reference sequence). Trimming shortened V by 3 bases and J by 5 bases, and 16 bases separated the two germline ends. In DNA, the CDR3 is TGTGCCAGCAGTTTTGGTTCAACAGCCTTGGAGACCCAGTACTTC. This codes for CASSFGSTALETQYF.

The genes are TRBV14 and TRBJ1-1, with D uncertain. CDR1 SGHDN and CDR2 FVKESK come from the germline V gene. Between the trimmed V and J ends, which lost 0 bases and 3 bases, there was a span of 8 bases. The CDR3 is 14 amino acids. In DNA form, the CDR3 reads TGTGCCAGCAGCCAAGACGGCCGGGACACTGAAGCTTTCTTT. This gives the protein CASSQDGRDTEAFF.

In nucleotides, the CDR3 is TGTGCCAGCAGCTTAGTTCTAGCGGGGGACAATGAGCAGTTCTTC. Its translation: CASSLVLAGDNEQFF. The V and J genes are TRBV11-2 and TRBJ2-1; 10 bases are a match to TRBD2. V shed 1 base, J shed 5 bases, and the junction held 2 bases outside the gene matches. This CDR3 contains 15 residues. Germline assignment: CDR1 SGHAT and CDR2 FQNNGV.

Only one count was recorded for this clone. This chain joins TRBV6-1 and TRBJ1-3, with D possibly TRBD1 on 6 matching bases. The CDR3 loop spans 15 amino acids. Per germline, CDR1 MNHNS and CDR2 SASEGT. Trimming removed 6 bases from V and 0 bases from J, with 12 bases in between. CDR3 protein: CASSSTGISGNTIYF. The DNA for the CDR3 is TGTGCCAGCAGCTCCACAGGGATCTCTGGAAACACCATATATTTT.